Each of the 27 T cell receptor beta chains below was sequenced from the same sample in a study of CD8 T cells in Susac syndrome. An input of about 0.45 to 1 ug of RNA was subjected to reverse transcription using random hexamers. MiXCR was run by TCRdb on the immunoSEQ multiplex PCR reads, yielding one entry per CDR3 protein. The sample yields 160,000 or so distinct CDR3 sequences, 92% seen once. The sample was CD4+ T cells from PBMCs. All receptors come from a human donor in good health.

V usage is TRBV6-2 or TRBV6-3 and J usage is TRBJ1-1, with unresolved D. The CDR3 is 11 residues long. Germline V lookup: CDR1 MNHEY, CDR2 SVGEGT. Trimming stripped 8 bases from V and 8 bases from J, with 12 bases between. The CDR3 sequence: CASRARGEAFF. CDR3 nucleotide sequence: TGTGCCAGCCGAGCCCGTGGAGAAGCTTTCTTT.

V is TRBV5-1 and J is TRBJ2-7; D uncertain. Trimming shortened V by 3 bases and J by 6 bases, and 16 bases separated the two germline ends. The CDR3 is 14 residues long. Per germline, CDR1 SGHRS and CDR2 YFSETQ. Written as DNA, the CDR3 is TGCGCCAGCAGCTCCGGAGCCCCCAAGGGCGAGCAGTACTTC. Translation: CASSSGAPKGEQYF.

This clonotype occurred once. At one of its ends the junction is not consistent with the germline gene, which may arise from a read error. The chain is built from TRBV25-1 and TRBJ2-5, with 7 bases that match TRBD2. The V gene's germline CDR1 is MGHDK and CDR2 SYGVNS. This CDR3 region has 13 residues. This CDR3 reads CASSGEGQEAQYF. CDR3 DNA: TGTGCCAGCTCCGGGGAGGGCCAAGAGGCCCAGTACTTC.

This clonotype has a single count. The rearrangement uses TRBV10-3 and TRBJ1-6; the D gene is possibly TRBD1 (6 bases). Trimming left V 11 bases short and J 2 bases short, with 10 bases between. The CDR3 covers 13 residues. CDR1 ENHRY and CDR2 SYGVKD come from the germline V gene. The CDR3 is CAYRQAYNSPLHF. The CDR3 DNA reads as TGTGCCTACCGACAGGCCTATAATTCACCCCTCCACTTT.

This chain uses TRBV27 with TRBJ2-2; 9 bases map to TRBD1. The CDR3 is 16 residues long. Germline V CDR1 and CDR2: MNHEY, SMNVEV (reference sequence). V was pared by 0 bases and J by 7 bases, with 6 bases of the junction left unmatched. The CDR3 DNA sequence: TGTGCCAGCAGTTTATCGGGGACAGGGTTCGGCGGGGAGCTGTTTTTT. It specifies CASSLSGTGFGGELFF.

The rearrangement joins TRBV19 to TRBJ2-1; 11 bases align to TRBD2. Per the germline V gene, CDR1 is LNHDA and CDR2 is SQIVND (reference sequence). This CDR3 comprises 16 residues. V trimming: 5 bases; J trimming: 5 bases; junction bases outside the gene matches: 8. The CDR3 here is CASSQPGTSGNNEQFF. Written as DNA, the CDR3 is TGTGCCAGTAGTCAACCCGGGACTAGCGGTAACAATGAGCAGTTCTTC.

V is TRBV7-2 and J is TRBJ1-6, with D possibly matching TRBD1 (5 bases). This CDR3 is built from 16 residues. Germline lookup yields CDR1 SGHTA and CDR2 FQGNSA. Deletions cut 5 bases from V and 2 bases from J, with 13 bases between. CDR3 nucleotide sequence: TGTGCCAGCAGCCGTTTCCCGGGGGCCTATAATTCACCCCTCCACTTT. Translated: CASSRFPGAYNSPLHF.

The V gene is TRBV3-1, the J gene TRBJ2-6; 11 positions match TRBD2. CDR3 length equals 18 residues. J gave up 3 bases and V 4 bases, and 8 bases lay outside the gene matches. CDR1 LGHDT and CDR2 YNNKEL come from the germline V gene (reference sequence). CDR3: CASSRSLAGVSGANVLTF. The CDR3 DNA sequence: TGTGCCAGCAGCCGCTCACTAGCGGGAGTAAGTGGGGCCAACGTCCTGACTTTC.

The V call is TRBV29-1, the J call TRBJ2-5; 7 nucleotides align to TRBD2. The germline V gene encodes CDR1 SQVTM and CDR2 ANQGSEA. This CDR3 is 14 amino acids long. The J segment lost 2 bases and the V segment lost 7 bases, leaving 10 bases of the junction unmatched. Here the CDR3 reads CSAGEGVGQETQYF. CDR3 in DNA: TGCAGCGCTGGGGAGGGAGTGGGGCAAGAGACCCAGTACTTC. The full variable domain, completed using reference TRBV29-1 and TRBJ2-5, is SAVISQKPSRDICQRGTSLTIQCQVDSQVTMMFWYRQQPGQSLTLIATANQGSEATYESGFVIDKFPISRPNLTFSTLTVSNMSPEDSSIYLCSAGEGVGQETQYFGPGTRLLVL.

This chain connects TRBV2 to TRBJ2-7; TRBD2 is a possible D gene (6 bases). This CDR3 region has 12 residues. The germline gives CDR1 SNHLY, CDR2 FYNNEI. V lost 6 bases to trimming and J lost 5 bases, with 11 bases between them. The CDR3 loop is CASRTSIDEQYF. The DNA for the CDR3 is TGTGCCAGCAGGACTAGTATCGACGAGCAGTACTTC.

The sample holds a few counts of this clonotype. The gene calls are TRBV6-1 and TRBJ2-7; 9 positions match TRBD1. Germline CDR1 is MNHNS and CDR2 is SASEGT. After removal of 5 bases from V and 2 bases from J, the junction contained 7 bases not matched to a gene. This CDR3 is built from 15 residues. CDR3 nucleotide sequence: TGTGCCAGCAGTCCGCCGGGACAGGGCACCTACGAGCAGTACTTC. It codes for CASSPPGQGTYEQYF.

The DNA for the CDR3 is TGTGCCAGCAGCTTAGAATTCCGGACAGGGACCACTGAAGCTTTCTTT. Translating gives CASSLEFRTGTTEAFF. This chain uses TRBV7-8 with TRBJ1-1, with 8 bases aligning to TRBD1. The junction had 8 bases not matched to a gene; V was cut back by 1 base and J by 4 bases. CDR3 size: 16 residues. CDR1 SGHVS and CDR2 FQNEAQ come from the germline V gene. Looking up the rest from reference TRBV7-8 and TRBJ1-1 gives the full variable domain: GAGVSQSPRYKVAKRGQDVALRCDPISGHVSLFWYQQALGQGPEFLTYFQNEAQLDKSGLPSDRFFAERPEGSVSTLKIQRTQQEDSAVYLCASSLEFRTGTTEAFFGQGTRLTVV.

This chain joins TRBV6-2 or TRBV6-3 and TRBJ2-7; a possible D gene is TRBD2 (5 bases). V dropped 4 bases and J dropped 4 bases, with 14 bases sitting between them. CDR3 length: 14 amino acids. The germline V gene has CDR1 MNHEY and CDR2 SVGEGT. In nucleotides, the CDR3 is TGTGCCAGCAGTTCCCCGGGATCCAATTACGAGCAGTACTTC. It codes for CASSSPGSNYEQYF.

The chain combines TRBV5-4 with TRBJ1-5, with D unresolved. This CDR3 spans 16 amino acids. V was shortened by 4 bases and J by 1 base, with 15 bases between the two germline ends. Germline V CDR1 and CDR2: SGHNT, YYREEE (reference sequence). This CDR3 is CASSHSPGSSNQPQHF. In nucleotides, the CDR3 is TGTGCCAGCAGCCACAGCCCGGGGAGCAGCAATCAGCCCCAGCATTTT.

The chain combines TRBV2 with TRBJ2-2; D is unclear. V lost 5 bases and J lost 2, with 6 bases in between. Looked up from germline, CDR1 is SNHLY and CDR2 is FYNNEI. This CDR3 spans 13 amino acids. The CDR3 loop reads CASSTDNTGELFF. CDR3 DNA sequence: TGTGCCAGCAGTACAGATAACACCGGGGAGCTGTTTTTT.

The rearrangement joins TRBV6-2 or TRBV6-3 to TRBJ2-7, with TRBD1 matching over 7 bases. Trimming removed 5 bases from V and 2 bases from J; junction bases left unmatched: 9. The CDR3 runs to 15 residues. Germline CDR1 MNHEY, CDR2 SVGEGT. The CDR3 nucleotides are TGTGCCAGCAGTCCTCCCGGGACAGACACCTACGAGCAGTACTTC. It translates to CASSPPGTDTYEQYF.

V usage is TRBV6-2 or TRBV6-3 and J usage is TRBJ2-1; possible D gene TRBD2, 7 bases. Trimming removed 10 bases at V and 5 bases at J, with 15 bases between. The germline V gene has CDR1 MNHEY and CDR2 SVGEGT. The CDR3 spans 13 residues. In nucleotides, the CDR3 is TGTGCCACCCTCCGGGGGGCAAACAATGAGCAGTTCTTC. Amino acid sequence: CATLRGANNEQFF.

The chain links TRBV3-1 to TRBJ1-2; D is possibly TRBD1 (6 bases). CDR3 length equals 13 residues. Deletions cut 4 bases from V and 4 bases from J, with 10 bases between. The germline gives CDR1 LGHDT, CDR2 YNNKEL (reference sequence). As DNA, the CDR3 is TGTGCCAGCAGCCGATTACAGGGCTATGGCTACACCTTC. The encoded protein is CASSRLQGYGYTF.

The chain recombines TRBV2 with TRBJ1-4; 9 bases are shared with TRBD1. There are 15 residues in the CDR3. Germline CDR1 is SNHLY and CDR2 is FYNNEI. V dropped 7 bases and J dropped 10; count of bases not matched to a gene: 13. CDR3 sequence: CASTGTGWGLGKLFF. The DNA for the CDR3 is TGTGCCAGCACGGGGACAGGGTGGGGTTTAGGAAAACTGTTTTTT.

This chain uses TRBV3-1 with TRBJ2-1; no clear D gene. The V end lost 3 bases, the J end lost 6 bases, and 9 bases lay between the germline ends. Per the germline V gene, CDR1 is LGHDT and CDR2 is YNNKEL (reference sequence). The CDR3 is 13 amino acids. This CDR3 reads CASSHLESNEQFF. DNA for the CDR3: TGTGCCAGCAGCCACCTTGAGAGCAATGAGCAGTTCTTC.

J is TRBJ2-1 and V is TRBV2; 9 nucleotides match TRBD2. V shed 6 bases and J 8 bases; nucleotides not matched to a gene: 17. CDR1 is SNHLY, CDR2 FYNNEI, per germline. The CDR3 consists of 17 residues. CDR3 bases: TGTGCCAGCAGCCGAAGGGGCGGGAGGGCAGCAGGAGATGAGCAGTTCTTC. Translating gives CASSRRGGRAAGDEQFF.

The J gene is TRBJ2-7, the V gene TRBV28, with 7 bases that match TRBD2. The CDR3 totals 15 residues. The J segment lost 8 bases and the V segment lost 7 bases, leaving 17 bases of the junction unmatched. CDR1 and CDR2 from the germline V gene are MDHEN and SYDVKM. Written as DNA, the CDR3 is TGTGCCAGCACCGTAAGAGCTGGGGGAGGGGCAAAGCAGTACTTC. Translation gives CASTVRAGGGAKQYF.

This chain links TRBV7-2 with TRBJ2-7; 8 bases match TRBD1. CDR3 size: 13 residues. Per germline, CDR1 SGHTA and CDR2 FQGNSA. The V and J ends lost 5 bases and 2 bases, in that order; junction bases with no gene match: 2. The DNA of the CDR3 is TGTGCCAGCAGCGTCAGGGGGCCCTACGAGCAGTACTTC. Translated: CASSVRGPYEQYF. Variable domain in full (rest from reference TRBV7-2 and TRBJ2-7): GAGVSQSPSNKVTEKGKDVELRCDPISGHTALYWYRQSLGQGLEFLIYFQGNSAPDKSGLPSDRFSAERTGGSVSTLTIQRTQQEDSAVYLCASSVRGPYEQYFGPGTRLTVT.

The chain employs TRBV5-1 and TRBJ2-7, with TRBD1 matching 8 bases. Germline V lookup: CDR1 SGHRS, CDR2 YFSETQ. The CDR3 extends over 14 amino acids. The junction had 8 bases not matched to a gene; V was cut back by 4 bases and J by 5 bases. The CDR3 DNA follows: TGCGCCAGCAGCCCGCGACAGGGGAGCGACGAGCAGTACTTC. Its protein product is CASSPRQGSDEQYF.

CDR3 sequence (DNA): TGCGCCAGCAGTCCCACTCAGACAGGGCTTCGCTCACCCCTCCACTTT. The encoded protein is CASSPTQTGLRSPLHF. The V gene is TRBV10-2, the J gene TRBJ1-6; 7 positions match TRBD1. CDR1 WSHSY and CDR2 SAAADI come from the germline V gene. V gave up 5 bases and J gave up 10 bases; unmatched junction bases: 14. The CDR3 spans 16 residues.

The J gene is TRBJ2-3, the V gene TRBV4-3; D is possibly TRBD1 or TRBD2 (7 bases each). CDR3 length: 15 residues. Trimming shortened V by 3 bases and J by 6 bases, and 16 bases separated the two germline ends. The germline CDR1 and CDR2 sequences are LGHNA and YSLEER. CDR3: CASSHEGQGGDTQYF. CDR3 nucleotides: TGCGCCAGCAGCCACGAGGGGCAGGGGGGGGATACGCAGTATTTT.

The chain links TRBV3-1 to TRBJ2-7; D is unclear. Trimming removed 3 bases from V and 2 bases from J, with 11 bases in between. The CDR3 has 14 residues. Looked up from germline, CDR1 is LGHDT and CDR2 is YNNKEL (reference sequence). CDR3 residues: CASSQGSLTYEQYF. The CDR3 DNA reads as TGTGCCAGCAGCCAGGGTAGCCTAACCTACGAGCAGTACTTC.